This entry lists 27 T cell receptor beta chains sequenced from one sample in a study of glioma-infiltrating T cells. Amplification of TCR alpha and beta CDR3 regions from RNA used iRepertoire nested multiplex PCR. Each CDR3 protein gets one entry after TCRdb re-called the multiplex PCR reads with MiXCR. The sample holds some 99,000 distinct CDR3 sequences, less than 30% seen once. Specimen: glioma tissue, nonneoplastic brain tissue, or PBMCs (not recorded which). The source of these receptors is a human donor with low-grade glioma or glioblastoma, undergoing nonglioma brain surgery, or in good health (not recorded which).

The gene calls are TRBV6-5 and TRBJ2-2; TRBD1 matches at 11 bases. Per the germline V gene, CDR1 is MNHEY and CDR2 is SVGAGI. V trimming: 6 bases; J trimming: 7 bases; junction bases outside the gene matches: 19. The CDR3 runs 19 residues. CDR3 bases: TGTGCCAGCAGCTACCCTACCCTTGGGGGACAGGGGGTAATCGGGGAGCTGTTTTTT. Translation gives CASSYPTLGGQGVIGELFF.

This sequence joins TRBV11-2 and TRBJ1-1, with D possibly matching TRBD1 (6 bases). The germline V gene encodes CDR1 SGHAT and CDR2 FQNNGV. The CDR3 extends over 16 amino acids. V was cut by 0 bases and J by 1 base, with 12 bases left in between. CDR3: CASSLDSTGRNTEAFF. The DNA for the CDR3 is TGTGCCAGCAGCTTAGATTCGACAGGTAGGAACACTGAAGCTTTCTTT.

This clonotype has a count of ten or more. J is TRBJ2-1 and V is TRBV7-6, with a weak D call TRBD2 (6 bases). This CDR3 is built from 14 residues. With 5 bases removed from V and 6 bases from J, the gap between germline ends came to 14 bases. Germline V CDR1 and CDR2: SGHVS, FNYEAQ. The CDR3 is CASSPGLPPNEQFF. CDR3 coding DNA: TGTGCCAGCAGCCCGGGACTCCCGCCCAATGAGCAGTTCTTC. Full variable domain (rest looked up from reference TRBV7-6 and TRBJ2-1): GAGVSQSPRYKVTKRGQDVALRCDPISGHVSLYWYRQALGQGPEFLTYFNYEAQQDKSGLPNDRFSAERPEGSISTLTIQRTEQRDSAMYRCASSPGLPPNEQFFGPGTRLTVL.

This clonotype has ten or more counts. This chain connects TRBV10-3 to TRBJ1-2; TRBD1 is a possible D gene (5 bases). CDR3 size: 13 residues. Trimming stripped 6 bases from V and 14 bases from J, with 22 bases between. Germline assignment: CDR1 ENHRY and CDR2 SYGVKD. DNA of the CDR3: TGTGCCATCAGGGCCGCGGGGCGTACGGTCGATACCTTC. Protein sequence: CAIRAAGRTVDTF.

This clonotype came up many times. The chain recombines TRBV18 with TRBJ1-1; weak D call: TRBD1 (5 bases). Per germline, CDR1 KGHSH and CDR2 LQKENI. This CDR3 spans 16 amino acids. V was pared by 0 bases and J by 4 bases, with 15 bases between. CDR3 DNA sequence: TGTGCCAGCTCACCACCGATAGGGGTCATTGGCACTGAAGCTTTCTTT. The encoded protein is CASSPPIGVIGTEAFF. Filled out from reference TRBV18 and TRBJ1-1, the complete variable domain reads NAGVMQNPRHLVRRRGQEARLRCSPMKGHSHVYWYRQLPEEGLKFMVYLQKENIIDESGMPKERFSAEFPKEGPSILRIQQVVRGDSAAYFCASSPPIGVIGTEAFFGQGTRLTVV.

This clonotype was seen repeatedly, ten times or more. The J gene is TRBJ1-5, the V gene TRBV20-1; no clear D. The CDR3 is 15 amino acids. Germline V gene sequence: CDR1 DFQATT, CDR2 SNEGSKA (reference sequence). V lost 5 bases and J lost 7, with 21 bases in between. CDR3 nucleotides: TGCAGTGCTCATCGCCCAGCAGGTCAAGGGCAGCCCCAGCATTTT. Residues: CSAHRPAGQGQPQHF.

The sample holds many counts of this clonotype. This rearrangement joins TRBV28 to TRBJ2-7; 12 nucleotides match TRBD2. The V segment lost 8 bases and the J segment 5 bases; nucleotides outside the gene matches: 13. Germline lookup yields CDR1 MDHEN and CDR2 SYDVKM. This CDR3 has 16 residues. CDR3 amino acids: CASFDPAGLAGNEQYF. The CDR3 nucleotides read TGTGCCAGCTTTGATCCAGCCGGACTAGCGGGAAACGAGCAGTACTTC.

This clonotype was seen ten or more times. The gene calls are TRBV2 and TRBJ1-1; D gene uncertain. The CDR3 is 12 amino acids. CDR1 SNHLY and CDR2 FYNNEI come from the germline V gene. Trimming stripped 4 bases from V and 4 bases from J, with 7 bases between. The CDR3 loop is CASSVQTTEAFF. For the CDR3, the DNA is TGTGCCAGCAGTGTCCAGACCACTGAAGCTTTCTTT.

As to this clonotype: The junction departs from germline at one end; a sequencing error may be responsible. This chain uses TRBV6-6 with TRBJ2-1; D may match TRBD1 or TRBD2 (6 bases each). Germline V CDR1 and CDR2: MNHNY, SVGAGI (reference sequence). The CDR3 sequence is 14 residues long. DNA of the CDR3: TGTGCTAGCAGTTACTCTTGGGTATCGGGGGCCAGTGTCTTC. The encoded protein is CASSYSWVSGASVF.

There are a few counts of this clonotype. This chain joins TRBV7-3 and TRBJ2-5, with TRBD2 matching 15 bases. V lost 5 bases, J lost 5 bases, and 6 bases stayed unmatched. The CDR3 runs to 16 residues. CDR1 is SGHTA and CDR2 is FQGTGA in the germline V gene. The DNA of the CDR3 is TGTGCCAGCAGCCCAGGACTAGCGGGGGGGATGGAGACCCAGTACTTC. Translating it yields CASSPGLAGGMETQYF.

The chain has TRBV20-1 and TRBJ1-2; D gene ambiguous. The CDR3 spans 13 residues. V gave up 5 bases and J gave up 7 bases, with 17 bases separating them. Germline CDR1 is DFQATT and CDR2 is SNEGSKA (reference sequence). Here the CDR3 reads CSAPRELGSGYTF. CDR3 in DNA: TGCAGTGCTCCTAGGGAGTTAGGAAGTGGCTACACCTTC.

This clonotype was counted ten times or more. V is TRBV4-2 and J is TRBJ2-3, with TRBD2 matching 9 bases. The length of the CDR3 is 15 residues. Germline CDR1 and CDR2: LGHNA and YNFKEQ. V lost 4 bases, J lost 3 bases, and 5 bases stayed unmatched. This CDR3 is CASSLRREGTDTQYF. The CDR3 DNA sequence: TGTGCCAGCAGCCTACGGCGGGAGGGGACAGATACGCAGTATTTT.

This clonotype was seen repeatedly, ten times or more. The chain couples TRBV20-1 to TRBJ1-3; the D is unclear. The ends were cut back, 1 base at V and 4 bases at J, with 11 bases in the middle. This CDR3 contains 14 residues. The germline V gene encodes CDR1 DFQATT and CDR2 SNEGSKA (reference sequence). CDR3 sequence: CSARVLQPGNTIYF. The CDR3 coding sequence is TGCAGTGCTAGAGTACTCCAGCCGGGAAACACCATATATTTT.

This chain joins TRBV4-1 and TRBJ2-3; D remains unclear. Germline V gene data show CDR1 as MGHRA and CDR2 as YSYEKL. This CDR3 is 14 amino acids long. The germline V and J ends were trimmed by 0 bases and 0 bases, with 4 bases remaining between them. Here the CDR3 DNA reads TGCGCCAGCAGCCAAGAAGGTAGCACAGATACGCAGTATTTT. Its translation: CASSQEGSTDTQYF.

This clonotype has at least ten counts. V usage is TRBV7-6 and J usage is TRBJ1-3; D call uncertain. The CDR3 has 13 amino acids. V was cut by 6 bases and J by 0 bases, with 6 bases left in between. Germline CDR1 and CDR2: SGHVS and FNYEAQ. Here the CDR3 reads CASSPHSGNTIYF. The CDR3 DNA is TGTGCCAGCAGTCCGCACTCTGGAAACACCATATATTTT.

This clonotype was seen many times. This chain links TRBV6-2 or TRBV6-3 with TRBJ2-7; D may be TRBD1 (6 bases). The germline CDR1 and CDR2 sequences are MNHEY and SVGEGT. The CDR3 has 14 amino acids. Trimming cost V 7 bases and J 3 bases, with 16 bases left between them. The CDR3 DNA follows: TGTGCCAGCATGTCTGGGGGCCTATACTACGAGCAGTACTTC. It translates to CASMSGGLYYEQYF.

Points on this clonotype: This may come from a read error, since a much larger clone is one base off. As the CDR3 is not closed by the conserved phenylalanine or tryptophan, this likely results from a read error. This chain links TRBV4-1 with TRBJ2-7; tentatively, D is TRBD1 (8 bases). The CDR3 totals 18 residues. The germline CDR1 and CDR2 sequences are MGHRA and YSYEKL. The V end lost 2 bases, the J end lost 2 bases, and 22 bases lay between the germline ends. CDR3 in DNA: TGCGCCAGCAGCCAAAGGGAAATACAGGGGGGGCTTCCCTACGAGCAGTACCTC. Translating gives CASSQREIQGGLPYEQYL.

This clonotype was found many times. The rearrangement links TRBV2 to TRBJ2-1; 9 positions agree with TRBD1. V gave up 6 bases and J gave up 7 bases; unmatched junction bases: 4. Per the germline V gene, CDR1 is SNHLY and CDR2 is FYNNEI. This CDR3 region has 13 residues. Written as DNA, the CDR3 is TGTGCCAGCAGCTACGACAGGGGGAATGAGCAGTTCTTC. Translating gives CASSYDRGNEQFF.

This clonotype was seen many times. The V and J genes are TRBV19 and TRBJ1-5; tentatively, D is TRBD1 (5 bases). V lost 3 bases, J lost 0 bases, and 9 bases lay in between. The CDR3 consists of 15 residues. Germline V gene sequence: CDR1 LNHDA, CDR2 SQIVND (reference sequence). CDR3 region: CASSMGPFSNQPQHF. CDR3 bases: TGTGCCAGTAGTATGGGACCCTTTAGCAATCAGCCCCAGCATTTT.

This clonotype was seen a handful of times. The rearrangement uses TRBV4-3 and TRBJ1-1; D is uncertain. The germline V gene encodes CDR1 LGHNA and CDR2 YSLEER. This CDR3 is built from 17 residues. Trimming left V 0 bases short and J 1 base short, with 15 bases between. The CDR3 sequence is CASSQEEFWVANTEAFF. CDR3 sequence (DNA): TGCGCCAGCAGCCAAGAGGAATTTTGGGTGGCGAACACTGAAGCTTTCTTT.

This clonotype has at least ten counts. This sequence joins TRBV12-3 or TRBV12-4 and TRBJ1-1; possibly TRBD1 for D (5 bases). The V and J ends lost 5 bases and 3 bases respectively, with 13 bases between them. The CDR3 contains 14 residues. In nucleotides, the CDR3 is TGTGCCAGCAGTGGAGAGACAGCCTACACTGAAGCTTTCTTT. Translating gives CASSGETAYTEAFF.

This clonotype was observed at least ten times. The rearrangement uses TRBV15 and TRBJ2-1, with a possible D match to TRBD2 (6 bases). This CDR3 has 18 amino acids. Germline V lookup: CDR1 LNHNV, CDR2 YYDKDF (reference sequence). V was pared by 5 bases and J by 0 bases, with 20 bases between. CDR3 amino acids: CATSGKPGVRGSYNEQFF. In DNA form, the CDR3 reads TGTGCCACCAGCGGGAAACCGGGAGTTCGTGGCTCCTACAATGAGCAGTTCTTC.

This clonotype was detected a few times. J is TRBJ2-7 and V is TRBV5-1; 10 nucleotides agree with TRBD1. Germline CDR1 is SGHRS and CDR2 is YFSETQ. Losses at the gene ends were 3 bases for V and 3 bases for J; bases not matched to a gene: 6. The CDR3 totals 15 residues. The CDR3 loop reads CASSSRDRGVYEQYF. The DNA for the CDR3 is TGCGCCAGCAGCTCCCGGGACAGGGGTGTCTACGAGCAGTACTTC.

At least ten counts were recorded for this clonotype. The chain carries TRBV6-1 and TRBJ2-1; D gene uncertain. Germline values: CDR1 MNHNS, CDR2 SASEGT. The CDR3 runs 13 residues. V lost 7 bases, J lost 1 base, and 8 bases lay in between. CDR3 sequence (DNA): TGTGCCAGCACCGCGGAGTCCTACAATGAGCAGTTCTTC. This translates into CASTAESYNEQFF.

This clonotype was seen many times. This rearrangement joins TRBV7-2 to TRBJ1-1, with D unresolved. CDR1 SGHTA and CDR2 FQGNSA come from the germline V gene. CDR3 size: 16 residues. V was cut by 2 bases and J by 3 bases, with 16 bases left in between. The DNA of the CDR3 is TGTGCCAGCAGCTTATTCGCCAGCTGGGATTACACTGAAGCTTTCTTT. This encodes CASSLFASWDYTEAFF.

This clonotype came up many times. This rearrangement joins TRBV5-4 to TRBJ1-2; no clear D. Looked up from germline, CDR1 is SGHNT and CDR2 is YYREEE (reference sequence). The CDR3 runs to 14 residues. Trimming took off 6 bases at V and 2 bases at J, with 14 bases between the two ends. CDR3 loop: CASTVTSGNYGYTF. DNA for the CDR3: TGTGCCAGCACCGTGACGTCAGGAAACTATGGCTACACCTTC.

This clonotype was observed at least ten times. The chain has TRBV7-8 and TRBJ2-3, with 7 bases aligning to TRBD1. The germline CDR1 and CDR2 sequences are SGHVS and FQNEAQ. This CDR3 contains 14 residues. V lost 4 bases to trimming and J lost 6 bases; unmatched junction nucleotides: 7. The CDR3 region is CASSSLGGWDTQYF. The CDR3, as DNA: TGTGCCAGCAGCTCGCTAGGGGGCTGGGATACGCAGTATTTT.